These 18 T cell receptor beta chains were all obtained from the same sample, sequenced in a study of vaccination effects on CD4 cells after COVID-19. Antigens of these TCRs are unknown. The repertoire was sequenced with immunoSEQ multiplex PCR; TCRdb's copy has only in-frame clones and lacks some. Of about 25,000 clones detected, approximately 76% appear once; the ten largest clones hold 16%. Sequencing followed a ViraFEST assay step that expanded antigen-specific CD4+ T cells with viral peptide pools. Culture lasted 10 days before CD4+ T cell isolation. Between March and December 2020, the person had a SARS-CoV-2 infection that PCR confirmed. The input for sequencing was CD4+ T cells from PBMCs cultured with SARS-CoV-2 spike peptides, taken before COVID-19 vaccination. The receptors shown here come from a human donor who had a prior SARS-CoV-2 infection.

The rearrangement uses TRBV4-2 and TRBJ2-2; 15 bases fit TRBD2. This CDR3 contains 19 residues. CDR1 and CDR2 (germline): LGHNA, YNFKEQ. With V trimmed by 0 bases and J by 7 bases, 9 bases remained unmatched. CDR3: CASSQDNGLAGGRGGELFF. DNA for the CDR3: TGTGCCAGCAGCCAAGACAACGGACTAGCGGGAGGGCGAGGCGGGGAGCTGTTTTTT.

The chain joins TRBV9 to TRBJ2-5; D remains unclear. Germline V CDR1 and CDR2: SGDLS, YYNGEE. V was cut by 0 bases and J by 3 bases, with 15 bases left in between. The CDR3 covers 16 residues. The CDR3: CASSVDDQGMEETQYF. In nucleotides, the CDR3 is TGTGCCAGCAGCGTAGATGACCAAGGCATGGAAGAGACCCAGTACTTC.

The chain uses TRBV7-9 and TRBJ2-2, with TRBD2 as a possible D gene (5 bases). The CDR3 consists of 15 residues. With 1 base removed from V and 5 bases from J, the gap between germline ends came to 11 bases. Germline V gene sequence: CDR1 SEHNR, CDR2 FQNEAQ (reference sequence). CDR3 sequence reads: CASSLGIPGTGELFF. The CDR3 DNA reads as TGTGCCAGCAGCTTAGGTATCCCGGGGACCGGGGAGCTGTTTTTT.

V and J are TRBV4-2 and TRBJ2-7, with no clear D. Germline loops: CDR1 LGHNA, CDR2 YNFKEQ. The CDR3 has 13 amino acids. Trimming removed 4 bases at V and 6 bases at J, with 13 bases between. CDR3 residues: CASSPLISREQYF. In DNA, the CDR3 is TGTGCCAGCAGCCCGCTGATTTCGCGCGAGCAGTACTTC.

The rearrangement joins TRBV20-1 to TRBJ1-5; TRBD1 might be the D (6 bases). The V end lost 3 bases, the J end lost 4 bases, and 16 bases lay between the germline ends. Germline lookup yields CDR1 DFQATT and CDR2 SNEGSKA (reference sequence). CDR3 length: 15 amino acids. CDR3 DNA sequence: TGCAGTGCTAGTCTTCAGGGGATGGTTAATCAGCCCCAGCATTTT. As protein: CSASLQGMVNQPQHF.

V and J are TRBV7-8 and TRBJ2-7; 10 bases map to TRBD2. Trimming at V came to 5 bases and at J to 7 bases, leaving 5 bases not matched to a gene. Germline V gene data show CDR1 as SGHVS and CDR2 as FQNEAQ. CDR3 length: 13 amino acids. For the CDR3, the DNA is TGTGCCAGCAGCCCAAGCGGGGGGGTGGAGCAGTACTTC. Translating gives CASSPSGGVEQYF.

The genes are TRBV5-1 and TRBJ2-1, with 9 bases aligning to TRBD1. The CDR3 extends over 14 amino acids. Germline CDR1 and CDR2: SGHRS and YFSETQ. The junction had 12 bases not matched to a gene; V was cut back by 3 bases and J by 14 bases. This CDR3 reads CASSSANAGTGKFF. The CDR3 DNA reads TGCGCCAGCAGCTCCGCCAATGCGGGGACAGGGAAGTTCTTC.

The rearrangement links TRBV4-2 to TRBJ1-2; the D gene is possibly TRBD1 (5 bases). Germline CDR1 reads LGHNA; CDR2 reads YNFKEQ. The CDR3 consists of 16 residues. With 0 bases removed from V and 3 bases from J, the gap between germline ends came to 14 bases. The CDR3 DNA is TGTGCCAGCAGCCAAGAAAGGAGCAGGGCTGACTATGGCTACACCTTC. It specifies CASSQERSRADYGYTF.

The gene calls are TRBV11-3 and TRBJ2-7, with 8 nucleotides matching TRBD1. Per the germline V gene, CDR1 is SGHNT and CDR2 is YENEEA. V gave up 5 bases and J gave up 3 bases; unmatched junction bases: 12. The CDR3 is made up of 16 amino acids. The CDR3 sequence is CASSPTSGTGGYEQYF. CDR3 nucleotide sequence: TGTGCCAGCAGCCCAACTTCGGGAACAGGGGGCTACGAGCAGTACTTC.

This clone appeared a single time. The chain employs TRBV11-2 and TRBJ2-4; D is uncertain. Looked up from germline, CDR1 is SGHAT and CDR2 is FQNNGV. The CDR3 length is 13 residues. V shed 2 bases and J shed 10 bases, with 12 bases lying between them. The CDR3 spells CASSLKTDAIQYF. The CDR3 region has the DNA TGTGCCAGCAGCTTAAAGACTGACGCTATTCAGTACTTC.

J is TRBJ2-7 and V is TRBV16, with TRBD1 matching 8 bases. Trimming cost V 1 base and J 2 bases; bases outside gene matches: 7. The length of the CDR3 is 16 residues. Germline values: CDR1 KGHSY, CDR2 FQNENV. CDR3 in amino acids: CASSQYRQGQTYEQYF. The CDR3 nucleotides are TGTGCCAGCAGCCAATACCGACAGGGGCAGACCTACGAGCAGTACTTC.

V gene TRBV9 combines with J gene TRBJ2-3; TRBD2 matches at 7 bases. This CDR3 spans 15 amino acids. Per the germline V gene, CDR1 is SGDLS and CDR2 is YYNGEE. The V gene end was trimmed by 0 bases and the J gene end by 4 bases; junction bases not matched to a gene: 5. The CDR3 bases are TGTGCCAGCAGCGTAGCGGGAGGACGCCCAGATACGCAGTATTTT. Translation gives CASSVAGGRPDTQYF.

V usage is TRBV9 and J usage is TRBJ2-5, with 7 bases that match TRBD2. The CDR3 runs to 14 residues. Germline CDR1 reads SGDLS; CDR2 reads YYNGEE. Trimming cost V 0 bases and J 2 bases; bases outside gene matches: 1. CDR3 sequence reads: CASSVGREQETQYF. The CDR3 DNA reads TGTGCCAGCAGCGTAGGGCGGGAGCAAGAGACCCAGTACTTC.

The chain joins TRBV6-2 or TRBV6-3 to TRBJ1-5; D might be TRBD1 (5 bases). The length of the CDR3 is 15 residues. The V gene lost 2 bases and the J gene lost 7 bases, with 15 bases spanning the gap. Germline CDR1 is MNHEY and CDR2 is SVGEGT. The CDR3 DNA reads as TGTGCCAGCAGTTACGATTCGGGACGGGGACAGCCCCAGCATTTT. As protein: CASSYDSGRGQPQHF.

The genes are TRBV9 and TRBJ1-3, with D maybe TRBD1 (5 bases). Germline V CDR1 and CDR2: SGDLS, YYNGEE. V gave up 4 bases and J gave up 2 bases, with 19 bases separating them. The CDR3 runs to 17 residues. The CDR3 DNA follows: TGTGCCAGCAGCATATCTGGGGGGATCGCCGCTGGAAACACCATATATTTT. Its protein is CASSISGGIAAGNTIYF.

V and J are TRBV5-8 and TRBJ2-3; D call uncertain. This CDR3 is 14 amino acids long. Germline-derived CDR1 and CDR2 are SGHTS and YDEGEE. Between the trimmed V and J ends, which lost 0 bases and 0 bases, there was a span of 5 bases. The CDR3 region has the DNA TGTGCCAGCAGCTTGGCCCTTAGCACAGATACGCAGTATTTT. Its translation is CASSLALSTDTQYF.

The chain has TRBV7-8 and TRBJ2-3; 9 nucleotides line up with TRBD2. Trimming removed 5 bases from V and 2 bases from J; junction bases left unmatched: 5. The CDR3 runs to 15 residues. CDR1 is SGHVS and CDR2 is FQNEAQ in the germline V gene. CDR3 amino acids: CASSGSGGSTDTQYF. In nucleotides, the CDR3 is TGTGCCAGCAGCGGTAGCGGGGGCTCCACAGATACGCAGTATTTT.

In this sample, this clone turned up a few times. The chain couples TRBV5-6 to TRBJ1-5; D possibly corresponds to TRBD1 (5 bases). The germline V and J ends were trimmed by 3 bases and 5 bases, with 15 bases remaining between them. Germline V gene sequence: CDR1 SGHDT, CDR2 YYEEEE. This CDR3 region has 15 residues. CDR3 in amino acids: CASSSRWGIDQPQHF. The CDR3 DNA is TGTGCCAGCAGCTCACGATGGGGGATTGATCAGCCCCAGCATTTT. Filled out from reference TRBV5-6 and TRBJ1-5, the complete variable domain reads DAGVTQSPTHLIKTRGQQVTLRCSPKSGHDTVSWYQQALGQGPQFIFQYYEEEERQRGNFPDRFSGHQFPNYSSELNVNALLLGDSALYLCASSSRWGIDQPQHFGDGTRLSIL.